This TCR beta chain is drawn from a study of shared T cell receptors in the human thymus. The assay was immunoSEQ multiplex PCR, and TCRdb's table has in-frame clones only and misses some. The sample lists about 380,000 clones; around 93% were seen once. Germline assignment: CDR1 SGHTA and CDR2 FQGNSA. This CDR3 region has 16 residues. Losses at the gene ends were 4 bases for V and 4 bases for J; bases not matched to a gene: 9. Specimen: thymocytes. The chain has TRBV7-2 and TRBJ2-1; 8 positions agree with TRBD2. This clonotype was obtained from a human donor. CDR3 bases: TGTGCCAGCAGCTCCTTAGCGGGGAAATTTTACAATGAGCAGTTCTTC. It translates to CASSSLAGKFYNEQFF. The full variable domain, rest sourced from reference TRBV7-2 and TRBJ2-1, is GAGVSQSPSNKVTEKGKDVELRCDPISGHTALYWYRQSLGQGLEFLIYFQGNSAPDKSGLPSDRFSAERTGGSVSTLTIQRTQQEDSAVYLCASSSLAGKFYNEQFFGPGTRLTVL.